This TCR beta chain comes out of a study of blood T cell repertoires in COVID-19 (TCRdb year 2020). About the study as a whole: Samples from collaborators originated in the United States, Italy and Spain and spanned both the acute and convalescent phases of COVID-19. The material from the prospective study consisted of cDNA or gDNA derived from T cells, B-cell-depleted T cells, or PBMCs. The dataset comprised deeply sampled blood TCRbeta repertoires from subjects exposed to, actively infected with, or recovered from COVID-19. The repertoires were released in a freely available public database meant as a resource for research on the immune response to SARS-CoV-2. The samples were drawn from the first 160 participants of the ongoing ImmuneRACE study and from 1,254 subjects provided by 6 global collaborators. A de-identified subject ID, COVID-19 status, age in years and sex were almost always included in the sample metadata. Where available, HLA class I and class II types were obtained from metadata supplied by the sample provider rather than from assay-based typing. Broader findings and caveats from the paper: How much clinical and demographic metadata was included differed by source and by participant, and the metadata was provided uncurated.

V ends up 7 bases short and J 1 base short, with an unmatched junction base count of 5. Inclusive of the bounding cysteine and phenylalanine, the CDR3 is 15 residues long. Only CDR3 DNA remains: 45 bases, in frame from the first base. CDR1 and CDR2 are read off the germline V gene as SNHLY and FYNNEI. Each collaborating institution followed its own protocols to collect whole blood in K2EDTA tubes. For TCRbeta analysis, collaborators shipped samples as frozen whole blood, isolated PBMCs, or DNA extracted from either of those sample types. Details on this clone: Its antigen specificity is not known. No qualities accompany the bases; no much larger clone lies one base away.

TCRbeta CDR3 regions were amplified from genomic DNA by means of the immunoSEQ Assay, a bias-controlled multiplex PCR. The original pipeline was this. The number of nucleated cells in each sample was estimated from the amplification of reference gene primers within the assay. Sequence reads were collapsed and filtered to measure the absolute abundance of every unique TCRbeta CDR3 rearrangement. For each sample, productive Simpson clonality was calculated by taking the square root of Simpson's diversity index across productive rearrangements. TCRdb limited this immuneACCESS table to in-frame rearrangements with V and J called. A share of clones is missing; checked studies link under half to unresolved V genes, and the rest is unexplained. The DNA gave D and trimming, while V, J and clone size come from that table. This sample is represented by 150,000 to 200,000 clones; around 77% of them were singletons. 6.5% of the sample is held by the ten biggest clonotypes.

This TCR was sampled from a man in his sixties or seventies with active or convalescent COVID-19. The sample taken for sequencing was peripheral blood. The rearrangement combines TRBV2 with TRBJ2-2, with 8 junctional bases fitting TRBD2. The nucleotide sequence reads as follows: TGTGCCAGCATTACGGGGGGGAGGAACACCGGGGAGCTGTTTTTT. The translation is CASITGGRNTGELFF.